The 27 T cell receptor beta chains presented below share a single source sample, sequenced in a study of brain metastases from non-small cell lung cancer. TCRdb's copy holds only in-frame clones and misses some; the assay was immunoSEQ multiplex PCR. The sample has about 8,000 clones; around four fifths are singletons. Sample: primary lung tumor tissue. These receptors came from a donor aged 40 or older with non-small cell lung cancer.

The J gene is TRBJ2-2, the V gene TRBV13, with 14 bases matching TRBD2. The V gene's germline CDR1 is PRHDT and CDR2 FYEKMQ (reference sequence). The CDR3 is made up of 18 amino acids. The V segment lost 5 bases and the J segment 1 base; nucleotides outside the gene matches: 6. This CDR3 reads CASSIQGLAGENTGELFF. For the CDR3, the DNA is TGTGCCAGCAGCATCCAGGGACTAGCGGGGGAGAACACCGGGGAGCTGTTTTTT.

This clone has just one count. The chain joins TRBV6-1 to TRBJ1-6; unclear D gene. This CDR3 contains 14 residues. Trimming took 5 bases from V and 7 from J, leaving 12 bases between them. The germline gives CDR1 MNHNS, CDR2 SASEGT. CDR3 sequence (DNA): TGTGCCAGCAGTCCGGACGGGCAAAATTCACCCCTCCACTTT. It specifies CASSPDGQNSPLHF.

The V call is TRBV5-1, the J call TRBJ2-3, with D uncertain. V lost 0 bases, J lost 4 bases, and 6 bases lay in between. The CDR3 covers 13 residues. From germline, CDR1 is SGHRS and CDR2 YFSETQ. This CDR3 is CASSLEVADTQYF. The CDR3 region has the DNA TGCGCCAGCAGCTTGGAGGTTGCAGATACGCAGTATTTT.

The gene calls are TRBV24-1 and TRBJ2-2, with 7 bases that match TRBD1. The ends lost 5 bases at V and 12 bases at J; junction bases unmatched: 17. Germline-derived CDR1 and CDR2 are KGHDR and SFDVKD. The CDR3 length is 16 residues. CDR3 in amino acids: CATSGIRGQSIGKLFF. The CDR3 nucleotides are TGTGCCACCAGTGGTATAAGGGGGCAAAGTATCGGAAAGCTGTTTTTT.

The CDR3 nucleotides are TGTGCCAGCAGCTTAGCAGGGGCCAGGGGAGGTTCACCCCTCCACTTT. This translates into CASSLAGARGGSPLHF. This sequence joins TRBV7-2 and TRBJ1-6, with a weak D call TRBD1 (6 bases). Between the trimmed V and J ends, which lost 0 bases and 9 bases, there was a span of 15 bases. The germline CDR1 and CDR2 sequences are SGHTA and FQGNSA. The CDR3 is 16 amino acids. Looking up the rest from reference TRBV7-2 and TRBJ1-6 gives the full variable domain: GAGVSQSPSNKVTEKGKDVELRCDPISGHTALYWYRQSLGQGLEFLIYFQGNSAPDKSGLPSDRFSAERTGGSVSTLTIQRTQQEDSAVYLCASSLAGARGGSPLHFGNGTRLTVT.

The J gene is TRBJ2-5, the V gene TRBV15, with D perhaps TRBD1 (5 bases). V was clipped by 5 bases and J by 3 bases, with 16 bases between them. This CDR3 spans 15 amino acids. Germline CDR1 reads LNHNV; CDR2 reads YYDKDF (reference sequence). This chain's CDR3 is CATSHDSRLKETQYF. The CDR3, as DNA: TGTGCCACCAGCCATGACAGCCGCTTGAAAGAGACCCAGTACTTC.

The rearrangement uses TRBV6-5 and TRBJ1-1; 7 nucleotides agree with TRBD1. CDR3 length: 14 residues. V lost 6 bases and J lost 4; bases outside the gene matches: 8. Germline V gene lookup returns CDR1 MNHEY and CDR2 SVGAGI. The CDR3 loop is CASSRTGVPTEAFF. In nucleotides, the CDR3 is TGTGCCAGCAGCAGGACAGGCGTTCCCACTGAAGCTTTCTTT.

The rearrangement uses TRBV5-1 and TRBJ1-2; D is unresolved. The CDR3 runs to 12 residues. Germline lookup yields CDR1 SGHRS and CDR2 YFSETQ. V was trimmed by 0 bases and J by 6 bases, leaving 6 bases between them. In DNA form, the CDR3 reads TGCGCCAGCAGCTTGGCCGGGAATGGCTACACCTTC. Translation: CASSLAGNGYTF.

This chain links TRBV25-1 with TRBJ1-3; 10 nucleotides line up with TRBD1. Trimming at V came to 6 bases and at J to 2 bases, leaving 1 base not matched to a gene. The germline CDR1 and CDR2 sequences are MGHDK and SYGVNS. This CDR3 spans 14 amino acids. In nucleotides, the CDR3 is TGTGCCAGCAGGGACAGGGGGACTGGAAACACCATATATTTT. Its translation: CASRDRGTGNTIYF.

A single count supports this clone. The chain carries TRBV18 and TRBJ1-1; D is undetermined. Trimming stripped 6 bases from V and 2 bases from J, with 10 bases between. Germline assignment: CDR1 KGHSH and CDR2 LQKENI. This CDR3 comprises 13 residues. The CDR3 DNA reads as TGTGCCAGCTCGCTAGAGTTCAACACTGAAGCTTTCTTT. Translation: CASSLEFNTEAFF.

The V gene is TRBV3-1 (or the pseudogene TRBV3-2), the J gene TRBJ2-5; D unclear. Germline CDR1 reads LGHDT; CDR2 reads YNNKEL (reference sequence). The CDR3 sequence is 11 residues long. Trimming took 4 bases from V and 5 from J, leaving 5 bases between them. The CDR3 DNA follows: TGTGCCAGCAGCCTTCGGGAGACCCAGTACTTC. Encoded protein: CASSLRETQYF.

The sample holds one count of this clone. The chain couples TRBV25-1 to TRBJ2-1; 12 bases are shared with TRBD2. The CDR3 length is 17 residues. Germline trimming cut 1 base from V and 8 bases from J; bases unmatched to any gene: 9. Germline CDR1 is MGHDK and CDR2 is SYGVNS. CDR3 residues: CASSESPLAGGRYEQFF. The CDR3 nucleotides are TGTGCCAGCAGTGAATCCCCCCTAGCGGGGGGGCGATATGAGCAGTTCTTC.

This clone was counted a few times. The chain couples TRBV9 to TRBJ1-1, with D unclear. V was cut by 0 bases and J by 5 bases, with 8 bases left in between. CDR1 is SGDLS, CDR2 YYNGEE, per germline. The CDR3 consists of 13 residues. The chain's CDR3 is CASSVDEGTEAFF. CDR3 nucleotide sequence: TGTGCCAGCAGCGTAGACGAGGGAACTGAAGCTTTCTTT.

The chain is built from TRBV6-6 and TRBJ2-1; D remains ambiguous. The CDR3 contains 14 residues. V lost 6 bases and J 0 bases, leaving 9 bases between the germline ends. Germline CDR1 reads MNHNY; CDR2 reads SVGAGI (reference sequence). CDR3 residues: CASSERPSYNEQFF. The CDR3 nucleotides are TGTGCCAGCAGCGAACGCCCCTCCTACAATGAGCAGTTCTTC.

CDR3 DNA: TGTGCCAGCAGCGTTGGGCGGGGGCGAGAGCAGTACTTC. Protein: CASSVGRGREQYF. V usage is TRBV28 and J usage is TRBJ2-7; a possible D gene is TRBD2 (7 bases). This CDR3 region has 13 residues. The germline CDR1 and CDR2 sequences are MDHEN and SYDVKM. Trimming took off 6 bases at V and 7 bases at J, with 16 bases between the two ends.

V usage is TRBV21-1 and J usage is TRBJ1-1. TRBV21-1 is an annotated pseudogene. The length of the CDR3 is 14 residues. DNA of the CDR3: TGTGCCAGCAGCCCCGGACGGGGCCACACTGAAGTTTTCTTT. This translates into CASSPGRGHTEVFF.

On this clone itself: Its ends do not fully match the called genes, so a read error is possible. The chain is built from TRBV7-9 and TRBJ1-3; D may be TRBD1 (5 bases). The CDR3 is 17 amino acids. From germline, CDR1 is SEHNR and CDR2 FQNEAQ (reference sequence). DNA of the CDR3: TGTGCCAGCAGCTTAGCCGTAGACAGCCTCTCTGTAAACACCATATATTTT. Encoded protein: CASSLAVDSLSVNTIYF.

In DNA form, the CDR3 reads TGTGCCTGGAGTGTATTAGGTGCCAGCCAAGAGACCCAGTACTTC. Protein sequence: CAWSVLGASQETQYF. The chain combines TRBV30 with TRBJ2-5; no clear D. Germline V CDR1 and CDR2: GTSNPN, SVGIG (reference sequence). Trimming removed 0 bases at V and 1 base at J, with 12 bases between. The CDR3 consists of 15 residues.

The gene calls are TRBV7-9 and TRBJ1-5; D not certain. Trimming took 2 bases from V and 4 from J, leaving 6 bases between them. CDR1 and CDR2 (germline): SEHNR, FQNEAQ (reference sequence). This CDR3 spans 13 amino acids. Here the CDR3 reads CASSLTENQPQHF. DNA for the CDR3: TGTGCCAGCAGCTTAACGGAGAATCAGCCCCAGCATTTT.

The chain couples TRBV6-6 to TRBJ2-2; D gene uncertain. The CDR3 length is 15 residues. With 6 bases removed from V and 5 bases from J, the gap between germline ends came to 16 bases. Germline V gene sequence: CDR1 MNHNY, CDR2 SVGAGI (reference sequence). The CDR3 region has the DNA TGTGCCAGCAGCCCCCCCCCGCTGTGGACCGGGGAGCTGTTTTTT. This sequence encodes CASSPPPLWTGELFF.

V usage is TRBV20-1 and J usage is TRBJ1-6; perhaps TRBD1 as D (5 bases). The V end was cut by 0 bases, the J end by 15 bases, with 9 bases between. The CDR3 is made up of 11 amino acids. Germline values: CDR1 DFQATT, CDR2 SNEGSKA (reference sequence). In DNA, the CDR3 is TGCAGTGCTAGAGAGGGGGGACTCCTCCACTTT. Its protein is CSAREGGLLHF.

This rearrangement joins TRBV20-1 to TRBJ1-1; the D is unclear. The germline V gene has CDR1 DFQATT and CDR2 SNEGSKA (reference sequence). The CDR3 runs 11 residues. V was pared by 5 bases and J by 10 bases, with 14 bases between. The CDR3 sequence: CSAPKWKGAFF. The CDR3 region has the DNA TGCAGTGCTCCGAAATGGAAAGGAGCTTTCTTT.

This chain uses TRBV7-8 with TRBJ1-4, with D hard to call. CDR1 and CDR2 (germline): SGHVS, FQNEAQ. CDR3 size: 15 residues. Deletions cut 2 bases from V and 4 bases from J, with 11 bases between. CDR3 DNA sequence: TGTGCCAGCAGCTTAAATCTCGGTAGTAATGAAAAACTGTTTTTT. Translated: CASSLNLGSNEKLFF.

This clone was seen once. The genes are TRBV3-1 (or the pseudogene TRBV3-2) and TRBJ2-1, with 8 bases aligning to TRBD2. CDR1 and CDR2 (germline): LGHDT, YNNKEL (reference sequence). The CDR3 is made up of 15 amino acids. Unmatched junction bases numbered 8, after V lost 4 bases and J lost 6 bases. CDR3 region: CASSLRGARANEQFF. In DNA, the CDR3 is TGTGCCAGCAGCCTGCGGGGGGCGAGGGCCAATGAGCAGTTCTTC.

This clone was seen a few times. This sample also contains other DNA sequences that code for the same CDR3. The chain couples TRBV10-3 to TRBJ2-3; possibly TRBD2 for D (6 bases). Trimming removed 10 bases at V and 0 bases at J, with 20 bases between. This CDR3 has 16 amino acids. CDR1 is ENHRY and CDR2 is SYGVKD in the germline V gene. CDR3: CATTRLGSGSTDTQYF. DNA of the CDR3: TGTGCCACCACCCGGTTGGGTAGCGGAAGCACAGATACGCAGTATTTT.

This chain uses TRBV6-5 with TRBJ2-2; 9 bases align to TRBD1. This CDR3 spans 16 amino acids. V lost 2 bases, J lost 7 bases, and 8 bases stayed unmatched. CDR1 is MNHEY and CDR2 is SVGAGI in the germline V gene. The CDR3, as DNA: TGTGCCAGCAGTTACAGGGGACAGGGCTTGGGCGGGGAGCTGTTTTTT. Translated, it gives CASSYRGQGLGGELFF.

In this sample, this clone turned up once. The rearrangement links TRBV7-3 to TRBJ2-3; 7 bases line up with TRBD1. With 0 bases clipped from V and 4 bases from J, the junction kept 1 base outside the gene matches. The CDR3 totals 14 residues. Germline assignment: CDR1 SGHTA and CDR2 FQGTGA. The CDR3 region is CASSLTQGADTQYF. CDR3 in DNA: TGTGCCAGCAGCTTAACGCAGGGGGCAGATACGCAGTATTTT.